This T cell receptor beta chain was found in a study of cytomegalovirus exposure and HLA in healthy donors. This clone was seen only once. Use of 60 Vbeta and 13 Jbeta primers characterized the PCR. Sequencing used immunoSEQ multiplex PCR; TCRdb keeps in-frame clones, though not all of them. The sample has approximately 120,000 clones; roughly 78% are singletons. Input material: PBMCs. The clonotype originates from a man aged 25 to 40 in good health and CMV-seropositive.

The CDR3: CASSDRDRGPHEQYF. The CDR3 DNA follows: TGTGCCAGCAGTGACCGGGACAGGGGGCCGCACGAGCAGTACTTC. The rearrangement uses TRBV6-6 and TRBJ2-7, with 12 bases matching TRBD1. The CDR3 has 15 residues. With 5 bases clipped from V and 5 bases from J, the junction kept 7 bases outside the gene matches. Looked up from germline, CDR1 is MNHNY and CDR2 is SVGAGI (reference sequence).